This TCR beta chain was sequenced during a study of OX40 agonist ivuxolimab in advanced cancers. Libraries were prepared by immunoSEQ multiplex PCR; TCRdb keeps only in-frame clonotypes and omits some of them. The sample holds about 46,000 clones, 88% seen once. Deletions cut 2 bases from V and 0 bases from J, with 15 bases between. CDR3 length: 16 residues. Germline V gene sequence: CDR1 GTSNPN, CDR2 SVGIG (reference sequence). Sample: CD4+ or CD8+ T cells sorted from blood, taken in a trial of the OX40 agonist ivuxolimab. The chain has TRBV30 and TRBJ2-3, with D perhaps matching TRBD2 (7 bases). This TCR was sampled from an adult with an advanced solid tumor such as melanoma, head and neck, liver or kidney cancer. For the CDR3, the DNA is TGTGCCTGGAGTTGGGGGGGCCCGCCTAGCACAGATACGCAGTATTTT. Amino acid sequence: CAWSWGGPPSTDTQYF.